This TCR beta chain was observed in a study of T cells in Graves' hyperthyroidism and ophthalmopathy (dated by TCRdb to the late 2010s). The study in broad terms: Peripheral blood samples were taken at the time of initial diagnosis, prior to any treatment. To identify distinguishing TCR V-J signatures, a discovery cohort of 100 patients was used, comprising 43 with Graves' ophthalmopathy and 57 with stable Graves' hyperthyroidism. Whether ophthalmopathy could be predicted prospectively was tested in an independent validation cohort made up of some 20 hyperthyroidism patients plus 17 patients who later progressed to ophthalmopathy. For training and testing, the 100 or so patients in the discovery cohort were randomly divided in a 7:3 ratio. The study also compared thyroid tissue and blood T-cell repertoires from over 5 Graves' hyperthyroidism patients. After sampling, hyperthyroidism patients received methimazole starting at 30 mg daily, and ophthalmopathy patients received high-dose intravenous methylprednisolone. According to the paper, TCR Vbeta CDR3 sequencing was carried out on 135 peripheral blood samples, which came from around 43 ophthalmopathy, about 75 hyperthyroidism and roughly 17 progressor patients. The full study reports these points: Sample size was not statistically predetermined, and blinding of investigators to group allocation was not performed. Ophthalmopathy was separated from stable hyperthyroidism by a 13 V-J signature model, with over 85% sensitivity and about 81% specificity obtained in cross-validation and 80%/75% obtained in testing. During validation, the model predicted progression to ophthalmopathy a median of around 7 months ahead of onset, with 60% to 71% sensitivity and 72% to 80% specificity. Most expanded thyroid clonotypes (frequency above 0.001) were also detected in blood, a finding suggesting that blood repertoires may reflect thyroid immune responses.

This clonotype appeared a few times. The antigen it recognizes is unknown. No clone much larger than this one lies a single base away; base qualities are absent. Hyperthyroidism patients were newly diagnosed, with disease duration under 2 months, and aged 18 to 65 years. Any patient with an uncontrolled infection, another autoimmune disease, pregnancy or lactation was excluded. Diagnoses were based on clinical symptoms, serum thyroxine and TRAb, thyroid ultrasound and orbital computed tomography. Blood from progressor patients was collected at the time of first diagnosis with hyperthyroidism, before any ophthalmopathy symptoms had appeared. PBMCs were isolated from approximately 10 ml of fresh peripheral blood by Ficoll-Paque density gradient centrifugation. Progressor patients were initially diagnosed with Graves' hyperthyroidism and developed ophthalmopathy during follow-up. Total RNA was extracted with Trizol reagent, and quality was checked on an Agilent 2100 Bioanalyzer.

The CDR3 covers 14 residues, taking in both the cysteine and the phenylalanine. CDR3 DNA only is kept here, 42 bases in frame from base 1. The germline V gene (reference sequence) sets CDR1 to DFQATT and CDR2 to SNEGSKA. V is pruned by 1 base and J by 6 bases, leaving 4 bases of the junction without a gene match. The TCR beta CDR3 regions were amplified from the RNA transcripts. A first-round RT-PCR of the TCR CDR3 used the HTBI primer set with the Qiagen OneStep RT-PCR kit. Libraries were constructed in a second round of multiplex PCR, after which size selection and purification were performed. Sequencing of the libraries was done on an Illumina HiSeq2000 using paired-end 100 bp reads. Per the source publication's procedure: Raw data were processed with SOAPnuke, discarding reads with adapters, uncalled bases, mean Phred below 15, or no exact constant-primer or identifier match. High-quality paired reads were merged using COPE v1.2.5, and each unique nucleotide sequence was defined as a clonotype. Clonotypes were aligned to IMGT TRBV, TRBD and TRBJ reference segments using MiTCR v1.1. The analysis included only V-J combinations with a frequency above 0.0001, which together covered approximately 99% of the repertoires. The TCS score was defined as F50 (clonal expansion) divided by E x V (chaos), with BLOSUM62-based TCRdist calculated between CDR3 peptides within each V-J. Welch's t-statistics and random forest reduced around 510 V-J features to roughly 13, which were used in a naive Bayes classifier (R e1071). TCRdb cleaned the public reads at Q25 with fastp, built clones with MiXCR and kept in-frame beta chains. Each entry merges the rows of one CDR3 protein and shows their most common DNA and genes. The V and J calls shown here were made by TCRdb, not taken from the authors' results. Recorded for this sample are over 700,000 distinct CDR3 sequences; roughly a sixth of them occurred a single time. Of the sample, around 15% is held by the ten largest clones.

The specimen sequenced was blood. The sequence joins TRBV20-1 to TRBJ1-3, and 9 junction bases match TRBD1. This sequence was found in a woman between 45 and 65 years old with Graves' hyperthyroidism that later progressed to Graves' ophthalmopathy. This receptor carries the CDR3 CSARAGTGLNTIYF. The DNA sequence reads TGCAGTGCTAGAGCCGGGACAGGGTTAAACACCATATATTTT.